These T cell receptor beta chains were read from a single sample in a study of T cells in narcolepsy. Generated by immunoSEQ multiplex PCR, the TCRdb table keeps only in-frame clones and is missing some. The sample has under 35,000 clones, 65% to 85% seen once; the top ten hold approximately 1%. The material sequenced was memory (CD45RA-) CD4+ T cells from blood. Receptors were obtained from a human donor in good health. CDR3s include the opening cysteine and the closing phenylalanine or tryptophan. A D gene is named only where the DNA matches it firmly. Some rows have no size entry. The others give once, few or many, or a class for an expanded clone.

V	D	size	J	CDR3	DNA
TRBV19	NA	NA	TRBJ2-3	CASSIDRSVSSTDTQYF	TGTGCCAGTAGTATCGACAGGTCTGTTTCTAGCACAGATACGCAGTATTTT
TRBV2	NA	NA	TRBJ2-5	CASSHQETQYF	TGTGCCAGCAGTCACCAAGAGACCCAGTACTTC
TRBV19	TRBD1	NA	TRBJ2-1	CANRYGTGGNEQFF	TGTGCCAATAGATACGGAACAGGGGGCAATGAGCAGTTCTTC
TRBV5-6	NA	NA	TRBJ1-3	CASSGWLGSTSGNTIYF	TGTGCCAGCAGCGGGTGGCTCGGATCAACGTCTGGAAACACCATATATTTT
TRBV4-3	NA	NA	TRBJ1-2	CTSSHWTDGRDGYTF	TGCACCAGCAGCCATTGGACGGACGGACGAGATGGCTACACCTTC
TRBV6-5	NA	NA	TRBJ2-5	CASSPMGGDQETQYF	TGTGCCAGCAGTCCCATGGGGGGTGATCAAGAGACCCAGTACTTC
TRBV5-1	TRBD2	NA	TRBJ2-2	CASSHGLAGDRSTGELFF	TGCGCCAGCAGCCACGGACTAGCGGGAGATCGTAGCACCGGGGAGCTGTTTTTT
TRBV6-5	NA	NA	TRBJ2-7	CASSSQSQRSEQYF	TGTGCCAGCAGTTCCCAATCTCAGCGGTCCGAGCAGTACTTC
TRBV2	NA	NA	TRBJ1-2	CASRLGRGSSYGYTF	TGTGCCAGCCGCCTCGGGAGGGGTAGCAGCTATGGCTACACCTTC
TRBV2	TRBD2	NA	TRBJ2-3	CATSGPGGTQYF	TGTGCCACCTCGGGGCCGGGAGGTACGCAGTATTTT
TRBV7-9	NA	once	TRBJ2-7	CASSLVAGSYEQYF	TGTGCCAGCAGCTTAGTGGCAGGATCCTACGAGCAGTACTTC
TRBV5-8	TRBD2	NA	TRBJ2-5	CASSKYLAGGETQYF	TGTGCCAGCAGCAAGTACCTAGCGGGAGGGGAGACCCAGTACTTC
TRBV7-3	NA	NA	TRBJ2-1	CASSLMGANNEQFF	TGTGCCAGCAGCTTAATGGGGGCAAACAATGAGCAGTTCTTC
TRBV18	TRBD2	NA	TRBJ2-5	CASSPPSGGPYQETQYF	TGTGCCAGCTCACCACCGAGCGGGGGGCCCTACCAAGAGACCCAGTACTTC
TRBV18	TRBD1	NA	TRBJ1-5	CASSRTGVNQPQHF	TGTGCCAGCTCACGGACAGGGGTCAATCAGCCCCAGCATTTT